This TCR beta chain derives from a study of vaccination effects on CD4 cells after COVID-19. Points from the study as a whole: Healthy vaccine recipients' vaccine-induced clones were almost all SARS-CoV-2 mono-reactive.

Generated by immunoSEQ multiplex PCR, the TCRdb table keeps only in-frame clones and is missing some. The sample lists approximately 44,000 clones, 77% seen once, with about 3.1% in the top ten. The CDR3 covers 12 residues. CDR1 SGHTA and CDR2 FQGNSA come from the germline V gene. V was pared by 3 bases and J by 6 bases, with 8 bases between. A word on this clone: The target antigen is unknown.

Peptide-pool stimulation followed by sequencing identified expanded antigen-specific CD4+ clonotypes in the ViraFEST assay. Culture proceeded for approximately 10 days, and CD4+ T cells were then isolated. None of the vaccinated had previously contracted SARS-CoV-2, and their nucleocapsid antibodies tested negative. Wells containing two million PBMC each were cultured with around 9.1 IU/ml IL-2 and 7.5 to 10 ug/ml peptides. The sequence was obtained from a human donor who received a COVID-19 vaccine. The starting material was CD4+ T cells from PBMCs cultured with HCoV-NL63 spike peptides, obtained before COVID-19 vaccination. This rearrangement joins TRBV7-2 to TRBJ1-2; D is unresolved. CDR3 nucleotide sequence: TGTGCCAGCAGCTTCGCGGACCATGGCTACACCTTC. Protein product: CASSFADHGYTF.